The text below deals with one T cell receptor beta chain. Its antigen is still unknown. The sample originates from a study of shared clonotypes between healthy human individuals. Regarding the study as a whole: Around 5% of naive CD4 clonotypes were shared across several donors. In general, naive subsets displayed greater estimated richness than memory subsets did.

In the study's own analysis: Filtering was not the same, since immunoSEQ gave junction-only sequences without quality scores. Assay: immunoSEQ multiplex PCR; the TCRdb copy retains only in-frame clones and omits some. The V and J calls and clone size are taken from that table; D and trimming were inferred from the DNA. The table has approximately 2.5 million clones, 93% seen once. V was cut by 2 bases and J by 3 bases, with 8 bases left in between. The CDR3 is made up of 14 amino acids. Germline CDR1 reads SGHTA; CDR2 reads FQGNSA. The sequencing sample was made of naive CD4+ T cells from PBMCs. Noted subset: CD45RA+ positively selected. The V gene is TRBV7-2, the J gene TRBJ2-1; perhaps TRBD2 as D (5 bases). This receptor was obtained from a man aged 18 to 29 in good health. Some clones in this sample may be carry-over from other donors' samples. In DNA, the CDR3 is TGTGCCAGCAGCTTAATCGGGATCTACAATGAGCAGTTCTTC. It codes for CASSLIGIYNEQFF.